These 21 T cell receptor beta chains originate from one sample sequenced in a study of molecular identifiers for immune sequencing clone quantification listed by TCRdb under 2018. Library preparation used PCR. Sequencing instrument: NextSeq 500. Using fastp trimming at Q25 and MiXCR clonotype assembly, TCRdb reanalyzed the public sequencing data and kept in-frame beta chains. Rows are unified per CDR3 protein, each entry keeping the most common DNA and genes. The sample table lists some 89,000 distinct CDR3 sequences, 24% of them with a count of one. 0.94% of the sample belongs to the ten largest clones. Material for sequencing was naive CD8+ T cells from blood, with Jurkat cell RNA spiked in. The cell subset or site label here, explained by the study, means: FACS-sorted CD8+CD4-CCR7+CD45RA+ naive T cells. These receptors came from a human donor in good health. Some libraries in this study had Jurkat cell RNA spiked in.

About this clonotype itself: This may be a read error: a much more frequent sequence differs by one nucleotide. The chain recombines TRBV28 with TRBJ2-5, with 7 bases aligning to TRBD2. Germline assignment: CDR1 MDHEN and CDR2 SYDVKM. There are 14 residues in the CDR3. The CDR3 spells CASSLAGEDETRYF. The CDR3 DNA reads as TGTGCCAGCAGTTTAGCGGGAGAGGATGAGACCCGGTACTTC.

The chain carries TRBV12-3 or TRBV12-4 and TRBJ2-5, with D perhaps TRBD1 or TRBD2 (7 bases each). This CDR3 has 15 amino acids. With 4 bases removed from V and 4 bases from J, the gap between germline ends came to 16 bases. CDR3 DNA sequence: TGTGCCAGCAGTTCCATGACAGGGAGGGTAGAGACCCAGTACTTC. The encoded protein is CASSSMTGRVETQYF.

This clonotype was seen many times. V usage is TRBV10-3 and J usage is TRBJ2-7; D is unclear. CDR1 ENHRY and CDR2 SYGVKD come from the germline V gene. The ends were cut back, 6 bases at V and 2 bases at J, with 14 bases in the middle. This CDR3 spans 14 amino acids. The CDR3 loop is CAISLGPGPYEQYF. The CDR3 DNA follows: TGTGCCATCAGCCTCGGCCCTGGGCCCTACGAGCAGTACTTC.

A note on this clonotype: A read error may explain this, as a much larger clone is one base away. The rearrangement uses TRBV5-3 and TRBJ2-1, with 7 bases fitting TRBD1. TRBV5-3 is an ORF, and what it does is uncertain. This CDR3 region has 12 residues. Trimming removed 8 bases from V and 10 bases from J; junction bases left unmatched: 9. CDR3 amino acids: CASSDGTAEQFF. CDR3 nucleotide sequence: TGTGCCAGCAGCGACGGGACAGCCGAGCAGTTCTTC.

A few counts support this clonotype. Just one base apart from a much larger clone, this may be a read error. The chain joins TRBV4-3 to TRBJ1-1; no firm D call. The CDR3 loop spans 13 amino acids. Germline V gene data show CDR1 as LGHNA and CDR2 as YSLEER. In DNA, the CDR3 is TGCGCCAGCAGCCAAGATCAAGGCTCTGAAGCTCTCTTT. This encodes CASSQDQGSEALF.

This clonotype has ten or more counts. V gene TRBV2 combines with J gene TRBJ2-7, with D possibly being TRBD1 (5 bases). Trimming took 3 bases from V and 0 from J, leaving 9 bases between them. The CDR3 covers 14 residues. The germline CDR1 and CDR2 sequences are SNHLY and FYNNEI. The CDR3 bases are TGTGCCAGCAGTGAGTCTGGGGCCTCCTACGAGCAGTACTTC. Its protein product is CASSESGASYEQYF.

On this clonotype itself: A much larger clone lies a single base off, so this may be a read error. J is TRBJ2-7 and V is TRBV27; the D call may be TRBD1 or TRBD2 (6 bases each). V lost 10 bases and J lost 2, with 18 bases in between. CDR3 length: 14 residues. Germline V lookup: CDR1 MNHEY, CDR2 SMNVEV (reference sequence). CDR3 residues: CANRHGGAPYEQYF. In nucleotides, the CDR3 is TGTGCCAACCGACACGGGGGCGCTCCCTACGAGCAGTACTTC.

This clonotype was counted at least ten times. The CDR3 nucleotides are TGTGCCAGCAGTCCATCTATGAACACTGAAGCTTTCTTT. Translated, it gives CASSPSMNTEAFF. The chain is built from TRBV27 and TRBJ1-1; D gene uncertain. The V gene lost 5 bases and the J gene lost 0 bases, with 7 bases spanning the gap. Germline CDR1 MNHEY, CDR2 SMNVEV (reference sequence). The CDR3 is 13 residues long.

On this clonotype itself: A read error may be the cause here, since a much bigger clone is one base away. V and J are TRBV7-2 and TRBJ1-1; D remains ambiguous. Germline V gene sequence: CDR1 SGHTA, CDR2 FQGNSA. The CDR3 spans 14 residues. CDR3 bases: TGTGCCAGCAGCTTGGGCGGAGGATACACTGGAGCTTTCTTT. This encodes CASSLGGGYTGAFF.

To note about this clonotype: One base away lies a much larger clone, so this may be a sequencing read error. V is TRBV5-1 and J is TRBJ2-7; 12 positions agree with TRBD2. The CDR3 loop spans 14 amino acids. Germline V gene lookup returns CDR1 SGHRS and CDR2 YFSETQ. V was pared by 5 bases and J by 4 bases, with 4 bases of the junction left unmatched. The chain's CDR3 is CASSPSGRDYEQYF. The CDR3 DNA is TGCGCCAGCAGTCCTAGCGGGAGGGATTACGAGCAGTACTTC. Filled out from reference TRBV5-1 and TRBJ2-7, the complete variable domain reads KAGVTQTPRYLIKTRGQQVTLSCSPISGHRSVSWYQQTPGQGLQFLFEYFSETQRNKGNFPGRFSGRQFSNSRSEMNVSTLELGDSALYLCASSPSGRDYEQYFGPGTRLTVT.

This clonotype appeared many times. The chain combines TRBV28 with TRBJ2-2, with 8 bases identical to TRBD1. This CDR3 has 15 residues. J was trimmed by 6 bases and V by 3 bases; bases with no gene match: 6. The germline V gene has CDR1 MDHEN and CDR2 SYDVKM. The CDR3 coding sequence is TGTGCCAGCAGTTTCAGGGGGCTTATGTCCGGGGAGCTGTTTTTT. Its protein is CASSFRGLMSGELFF.

This clonotype was seen many times. The gene calls are TRBV7-6 and TRBJ2-3, with D perhaps TRBD1 or TRBD2 (5 bases each). The CDR3 spans 14 residues. Looked up from germline, CDR1 is SGHVS and CDR2 is FNYEAQ. V was pared by 5 bases and J by 3 bases, with 12 bases between. As DNA, the CDR3 is TGTGCCAGCAGCCCCAGCTGGGGGACAGATACGCAGTATTTT. Translation: CASSPSWGTDTQYF.

A word on this clonotype: Given a much more abundant clone one base away, this may be a read error. CDR3 coding DNA: TGTGCCAGTAGTATTAATCCCGAAGAGCCCCAGCATTTT. Its protein product is CASSINPEEPQHF. The gene calls are TRBV19 and TRBJ1-5; the D is unclear. Trimming stripped 3 bases from V and 8 bases from J, with 11 bases between. The CDR3 contains 13 residues. From germline, CDR1 is LNHDA and CDR2 SQIVND (reference sequence).

This clonotype was recorded at least ten times. The V gene is TRBV24-1, the J gene TRBJ2-5; TRBD2 agrees at 8 bases. Per germline, CDR1 KGHDR and CDR2 SFDVKD. CDR3 size: 17 residues. V dropped 3 bases and J dropped 2; count of bases not matched to a gene: 10. The CDR3 DNA reads as TGTGCCACCAGTGATCAAACTAGCGGCACCCAACAAGAGACCCAGTACTTC. Translating it yields CATSDQTSGTQQETQYF.

This clonotype was seen ten or more times. V gene TRBV12-3 or TRBV12-4 combines with J gene TRBJ2-3, with 7 bases fitting TRBD2. CDR3 length equals 16 residues. V gave up 5 bases and J gave up 3 bases; unmatched junction bases: 11. The CDR3, as DNA: TGTGCCAGCAGTGGCGCTCCGGGGGGTACGACAGATACGCAGTATTTT. Amino acids: CASSGAPGGTTDTQYF.

This clonotype was found many times. The chain is built from TRBV7-8 and TRBJ2-5; 12 nucleotides match TRBD2. The V segment lost 1 base and the J segment 5 bases; nucleotides outside the gene matches: 5. CDR1 SGHVS and CDR2 FQNEAQ come from the germline V gene. The CDR3 has 16 residues. The CDR3, as DNA: TGTGCCAGCAGCTTAGGACTAGCGGGGGAGAAGGAGACCCAGTACTTC. It specifies CASSLGLAGEKETQYF.

This clonotype was seen at least ten times. The chain combines TRBV6-2 or TRBV6-3 with TRBJ2-5, with unresolved D. Germline V gene sequence: CDR1 MNHEY, CDR2 SVGEGT. This CDR3 is built from 14 residues. V lost 0 bases and J lost 0, with 5 bases in between. The DNA for the CDR3 is TGTGCCAGCAGTTACTCTGACTACCAAGAGACCCAGTACTTC. This gives the protein CASSYSDYQETQYF.

This clonotype was detected ten times or more. The chain combines TRBV2 with TRBJ2-5; TRBD2 matches at 10 bases. The CDR3 sequence is 18 residues long. J gave up 5 bases and V 3 bases, and 15 bases lay outside the gene matches. Germline CDR1 and CDR2: SNHLY and FYNNEI. The CDR3 region is CASSDVGLAGVGRETQYF. CDR3 nucleotides: TGTGCCAGCAGTGATGTGGGGCTAGCGGGAGTAGGCCGGGAGACCCAGTACTTC.

Note on this clonotype: The junction does not match germline at one end; this may be a read error. The rearrangement uses TRBV4-1 and TRBJ2-1; 7 bases fit TRBD1. This CDR3 contains 16 residues. The germline V gene has CDR1 MGHRA and CDR2 YSYEKL. In DNA form, the CDR3 reads TGCGCCTGCAGCCACGTTACAGGGGCATTTGACAATGAACAGTTCTTC. Translation gives CACSHVTGAFDNEQFF.

Many counts were recorded for this clonotype. CDR3 protein: CSVPGQGAFDYGYTF. The CDR3 bases are TGCAGCGTACCGGGACAGGGGGCTTTCGACTATGGCTACACCTTC. The rearrangement links TRBV29-1 to TRBJ1-2; 12 bases line up with TRBD1. In germline, CDR1 is SQVTM, CDR2 ANQGSEA. The trim removed 6 bases at V and 3 bases at J, leaving 8 bases unmatched. This CDR3 has 15 amino acids.

Worth noting for this clonotype: A much larger clone sits a single nucleotide away, making a read error possible. The chain links TRBV7-9 to TRBJ1-1; D remains ambiguous. In germline, CDR1 is SEHNR, CDR2 FQNEAQ (reference sequence). V lost 4 bases to trimming and J lost 6 bases, with 18 bases between them. The CDR3 length is 15 residues. The chain's CDR3 is CASSSGRTGWAEAFF. The CDR3 region has the DNA TGTGCCAGCAGCTCTGGTCGGACGGGATGGGCTGAAGCTTTCTTT.